Listed here is a single T cell receptor beta chain. Its antigen is currently not known. Base qualities were left out, and no much larger clone turns up one base away. The entry originates in a study of glioma-infiltrating T cells after dendritic cell vaccination (dated by TCRdb to about 2016). Concerning the study at large: The cohort included some 15 glioblastoma patients drawn from Phase I and II dendritic cell vaccination trials, of whom 9 were newly diagnosed and 6 had recurrent disease. Deep sequencing of TCR beta CDR3 regions was used to quantify tumor-infiltrating lymphocyte content and compare tumor and blood repertoires in dendritic cell-vaccinated glioblastoma patients. Survival after dendritic cell vaccination was correlated with TCR sequencing metrics, including TIL content and tumor-blood repertoire overlap. Between about 2003 and 2013, patients were given autologous tumor lysate-pulsed dendritic cell vaccination. The vaccine consisted of monocyte-derived dendritic cells cultured about 7 days with IL-4 and GM-CSF, then pulsed overnight with autologous tumor lysate. Three intradermal dendritic cell vaccine injections were administered to patients at biweekly intervals in the arm below the axilla.

Overall study results and their limits: TCR clonality showed no direct relationship with survival, which suggests that a diverse polyclonal response may be important. Longer time to progression and overall survival after dendritic cell vaccination were predicted by higher estimated pretreatment TIL content. The cohort was small and heterogeneous, and full blood and tumor sets were available for few patients, with initial-recurrent tumor pairs available for even fewer patients. The three-group TCR overlap response model was characterized as speculative, and prospective validation of the model was stated to be required.

Relative to germline, V is 1 base shorter and J is 6 bases shorter, with 19 bases between their ends. Its CDR3 holds 17 amino acids, cysteine through phenylalanine. Here the CDR3 DNA is all that survives: 51 bases in frame from base 1. CDR1 and CDR2 (SGHTA, FQGNSA) derive from the germline V gene. The immunoSEQ assay amplified TCRB CDR3 regions from approximately 1.8 micrograms of genomic DNA, or from all available DNA when less than that amount was available. The multiplex PCR relied on 60 forward primers for TCR V beta segments and 13 reverse primers for J beta segments. To estimate reads per starting template, synthetic control templates were spiked into each sample at limiting dilution. Sequencing produced 87 bp reads on the Illumina HiSeq System. Per the original workflow: PCR and sequencing errors were removed by merging closely related sequences with a nearest neighbor algorithm. TCR overlap was measured as the percentage of unique tumor TCR beta sequences that were also present in the peripheral blood of the same patient. TCRdb retrieved this table from immuneACCESS and kept in-frame rearrangements only. Not all clones are present; in checked studies, unresolved V genes account for under half, and no reason is known for the remainder. V and J calls plus clone size are reproduced from that table; the DNA served to infer D and trimming. For this sample there are under 75,000 clones; approximately 87% appear just once. Just under 9% of the sample rests with the top ten.

The time point label, as the study defines it: after dendritic cell vaccination, including at tumor progression/relapse. To be selected, patients needed enough residual fresh-frozen tumor tissue and more than two years of available survival data. Although molecular status otherwise differed among the glioblastoma patients, no patient had an isocitrate dehydrogenase mutation. PBMC were collected before vaccination, two weeks after the third vaccination, and at tumor progression when it occurred. Genomic DNA was extracted with the Qiagen DNeasy Blood extraction Kit. This sequence originates from a human donor with glioblastoma. Here the sequenced sample was blood, taken after dendritic cell vaccination. The chain joins TRBV7-2 to TRBJ2-4; TRBD1 might be the D gene, on 6 matching bases. The DNA is TGTGCCAGCAGCTTAGGGCGAGTGCTCAGGGACATAAACATTCAGTACTTC. This encodes CASSLGRVLRDINIQYF.